This entry describes one T cell receptor (beta chain). The target antigen is unknown. The sample comes from a study of long-term antiretroviral therapy in people with HIV. With survey level as its setting, the immunoSEQ assay was v3.0. The method was immunoSEQ multiplex PCR; TCRdb's version includes in-frame clones alone and lacks a portion of them. The sample consists of some 25,000 clones, around 77% of them appearing once. V was clipped by 3 bases and J by 4 bases, with 16 bases between them. Germline V gene lookup returns CDR1 SGDLS and CDR2 YYNGEE. CDR3 length: 15 residues. Findings and limits, study-wide: HIV repertoires spanned narrower CDR3 length ranges than controls.

In each sample, 1-10 million cryopreserved PBMC were present before DNA extraction. The V and J genes are TRBV9 and TRBJ2-5, with D possibly matching TRBD2 (7 bases). The TCR comes from a young man with HIV. The input for sequencing was unsorted PBMCs, taken 2.1 years after starting antiretroviral therapy. For the CDR3, the DNA is TGTGCCAGCAGCGCCACGGGGGGAGGGGGAGAGACCCAGTACTTC. This gives the protein CASSATGGGGETQYF.